This T cell receptor (beta chain) came from a study of human T cells and chemical hapten exposure. What the library attached to individual cDNA molecules were unique molecular identifiers. TCRdb re-analysed the RACE reads in MiXCR, keeping a single row per CDR3 protein. The table includes roughly 80,000 distinct CDR3 sequences, around 9.3% detected once. Sample time point: healthy volunteer bleed at 6 weeks. Total RNA was isolated from unfractionated whole blood. Trimming removed 1 base at V and 4 bases at J, with 2 bases between. Germline values: CDR1 KGHSH, CDR2 LQKENI. CDR3 length: 12 amino acids. The chain recombines TRBV18 with TRBJ1-5; D remains unclear. The source is a female donor in good health. Some clones in this sample may be carry-over from other donors' samples. Sequencing input: whole blood. CDR3 protein: CASSPLNQPQHF. CDR3 bases: TGTGCCAGCTCACCACTGAATCAGCCCCAGCATTTT.